Following are 6 T cell receptor beta chains from one sample sequenced in a study of blood T cell repertoires in COVID-19. Generated by immunoSEQ multiplex PCR, the TCRdb table keeps only in-frame clones and is missing some. This sample has under 150,000 clones, with about 88% found just once. Sequencing was performed on PBMCs or T cells enriched from blood (not recorded which). The receptors derive from a man aged 35 to 55 with acute COVID-19.

The J gene is TRBJ2-2, the V gene TRBV5-1; D uncertain. The CDR3 contains 11 residues. The germline CDR1 and CDR2 sequences are SGHRS and YFSETQ. V lost 6 bases and J lost 6, with 6 bases in between. The CDR3 protein is CASKLAGELFF. CDR3 sequence (DNA): TGCGCCAGCAAATTAGCCGGGGAGCTGTTTTTT.

The chain links TRBV30 to TRBJ2-7; weak D call: TRBD2 (5 bases). This CDR3 spans 13 amino acids. Germline CDR1 reads GTSNPN; CDR2 reads SVGIG (reference sequence). Trimming left V 2 bases short and J 2 bases short, with 10 bases between. The CDR3 is CAWSLTGTYEQYF. The CDR3 nucleotides are TGTGCCTGGAGTCTAACCGGGACCTACGAGCAGTACTTC.

This rearrangement joins TRBV7-2 to TRBJ2-2; 9 bases line up with TRBD1. V was pared by 5 bases and J by 3 bases, with 7 bases of the junction left unmatched. Per germline, CDR1 SGHTA and CDR2 FQGNSA. This CDR3 has 16 residues. The CDR3 region is CASSHGQGFYTGELFF. The CDR3 DNA sequence: TGTGCCAGCAGCCACGGACAGGGGTTTTACACCGGGGAGCTGTTTTTT.

This sequence joins TRBV28 and TRBJ1-5, with 7 bases lining up with TRBD1. This CDR3 has 15 amino acids. With V trimmed by 6 bases and J by 4 bases, 9 bases remained unmatched. Germline lookup yields CDR1 MDHEN and CDR2 SYDVKM. The CDR3 DNA follows: TGTGCCAGCAGGTCTGAGGGGGCCGGGAATCAGCCCCAGCATTTT. Protein: CASRSEGAGNQPQHF.

The sample holds a few counts of this clone. This chain links TRBV3-1 (or the pseudogene TRBV3-2) with TRBJ1-6; no clear D. Germline V CDR1 and CDR2: LGHDT, YNNKEL (reference sequence). The CDR3 has 17 amino acids. Trimming cost V 0 bases and J 10 bases, with 19 bases left between them. CDR3 bases: TGTGCCAGCAGCCAAGACCACGGAGCAGTTAGAATCTCACCCCTCCACTTT. Its protein product is CASSQDHGAVRISPLHF.

CDR3 residues: CASKTANSPLHF. For the CDR3, the DNA is TGTGCCAGTAAGACAGCTAATTCACCCCTCCACTTT. The gene calls are TRBV27 and TRBJ1-6; a weak D match, TRBD1 (5 bases). V lost 9 bases to trimming and J lost 6 bases, with 9 bases between them. From germline, CDR1 is MNHEY and CDR2 SMNVEV (reference sequence). CDR3 length equals 12 residues.